This TCR beta chain was sequenced for a study of blood T cell repertoires in COVID-19. Trimming pared 8 bases from V and 2 bases from J, leaving 17 bases between. The CDR3 length is 15 residues. Germline V gene sequence: CDR1 MDHEN, CDR2 SYDVKM. TCRdb keeps only in-frame clones here, not all; method: immunoSEQ multiplex PCR. The sample contains about 190,000 clones, 84% of which appear only once. This clone was seen just once. This TCR was recovered from a woman in her 70s with active or convalescent COVID-19. The chain recombines TRBV28 with TRBJ2-3; D remains unclear. Sequenced: peripheral blood. Here the CDR3 DNA reads TGTGCCAGCCAGCGTCCACACCGGTCCACAGATACGCAGTATTTT. Translated: CASQRPHRSTDTQYF.